The 3 T cell receptor beta chains in this list originate from one sample, sequenced in a study of blood T cell repertoires in COVID-19. This table comes from immunoSEQ multiplex PCR, and its TCRdb copy is limited to in-frame clones, with some not included. The sample lists 150,000 or so clones, less than 90% occurring once. Sequencing input: PBMCs or T cells enriched from blood (not recorded which). The origin of the receptors is a woman aged 45-65 years who had recovered from COVID-19.

The chain recombines TRBV28 with TRBJ1-2; 7 bases line up with TRBD1. The CDR3 is 13 amino acids. Unmatched junction bases numbered 2, after V lost 5 bases and J lost 2 bases. Germline V gene lookup returns CDR1 MDHEN and CDR2 SYDVKM. The CDR3 protein is CASSPRGNYGYTF. In nucleotides, the CDR3 is TGTGCCAGCAGTCCCAGGGGGAACTATGGCTACACCTTC.

The chain uses TRBV6-5 and TRBJ2-7; TRBD1 is a possible D gene (7 bases). Germline CDR1 MNHEY, CDR2 SVGAGI. Trimming shortened V by 6 bases and J by 1 base, and 13 bases separated the two germline ends. CDR3 length: 14 amino acids. The CDR3 region has the DNA TGTGCCAGCAGAGCCCAGGGGGGTTCCTACGAGCAGTACTTC. As protein: CASRAQGGSYEQYF.

The chain is built from TRBV29-1 and TRBJ2-7; 9 nucleotides align to TRBD2. Germline V CDR1 and CDR2: SQVTM, ANQGSEA. V shed 2 bases and J 6 bases; nucleotides not matched to a gene: 8. The CDR3 consists of 14 residues. The CDR3 region has the DNA TGCAGCGTTGAAACGGGACTAGCTTCGAGCGAGCAGTACTTC. It encodes CSVETGLASSEQYF.